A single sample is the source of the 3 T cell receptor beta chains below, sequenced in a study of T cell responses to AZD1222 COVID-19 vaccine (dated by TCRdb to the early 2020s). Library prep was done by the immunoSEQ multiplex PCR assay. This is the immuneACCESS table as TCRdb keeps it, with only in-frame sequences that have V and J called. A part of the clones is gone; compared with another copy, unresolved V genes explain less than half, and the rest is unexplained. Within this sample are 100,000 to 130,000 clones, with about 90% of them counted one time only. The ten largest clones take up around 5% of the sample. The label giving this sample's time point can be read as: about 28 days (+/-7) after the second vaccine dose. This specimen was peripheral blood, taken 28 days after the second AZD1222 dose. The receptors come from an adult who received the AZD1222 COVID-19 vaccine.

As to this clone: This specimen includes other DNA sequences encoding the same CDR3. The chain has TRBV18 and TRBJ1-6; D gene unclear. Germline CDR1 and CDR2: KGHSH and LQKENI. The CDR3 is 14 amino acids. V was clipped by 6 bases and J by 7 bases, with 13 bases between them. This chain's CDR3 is CASSPEGLNSPLHF. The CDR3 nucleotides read TGTGCCAGCTCCCCCGAGGGTTTGAATTCACCCCTCCACTTT.

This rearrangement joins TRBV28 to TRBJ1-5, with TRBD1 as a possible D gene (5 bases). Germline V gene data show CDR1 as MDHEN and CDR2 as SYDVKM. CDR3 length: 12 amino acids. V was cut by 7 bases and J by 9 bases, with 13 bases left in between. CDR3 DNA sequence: TGTGCCAGCATGCGGGACTACACGCCCCAGCATTTT. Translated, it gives CASMRDYTPQHF.

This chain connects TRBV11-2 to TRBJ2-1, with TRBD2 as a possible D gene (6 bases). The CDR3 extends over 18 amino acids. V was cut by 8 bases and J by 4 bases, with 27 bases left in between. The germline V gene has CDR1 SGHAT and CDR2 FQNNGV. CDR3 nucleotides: TGTGCCAGCCATCCCCCCTCCGGGGCGGGGATGTTATACAATGAGCAGTTCTTC. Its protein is CASHPPSGAGMLYNEQFF. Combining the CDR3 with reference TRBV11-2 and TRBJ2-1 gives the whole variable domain EAGVAQSPRYKIIEKRQSVAFWCNPISGHATLYWYQQILGQGPKLLIQFQNNGVVDDSQLPKDRFSAERLKGVDSTLKIQPAKLEDSAVYLCASHPPSGAGMLYNEQFFGPGTRLTVL.